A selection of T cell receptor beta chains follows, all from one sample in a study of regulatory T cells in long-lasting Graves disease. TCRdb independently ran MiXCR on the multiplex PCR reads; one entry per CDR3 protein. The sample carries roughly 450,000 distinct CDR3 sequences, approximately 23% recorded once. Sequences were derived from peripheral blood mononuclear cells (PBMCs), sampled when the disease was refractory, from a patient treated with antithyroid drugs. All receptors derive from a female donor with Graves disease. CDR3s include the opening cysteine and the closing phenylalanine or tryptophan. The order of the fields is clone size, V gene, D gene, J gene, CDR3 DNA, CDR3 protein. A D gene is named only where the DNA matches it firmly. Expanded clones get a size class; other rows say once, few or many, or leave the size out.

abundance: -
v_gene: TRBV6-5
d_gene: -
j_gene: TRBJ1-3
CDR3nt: TGTGCCAGCAGTTATGGGGGGCCCTTCTCTGGAAACACCATATATTTT
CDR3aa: CASSYGGPFSGNTIYF

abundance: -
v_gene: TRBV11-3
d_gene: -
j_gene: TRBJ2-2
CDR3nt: TGTGCCAGCAGCTTCCTTCACGCCGGGGAGCTGTTTTTT
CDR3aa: CASSFLHAGELFF

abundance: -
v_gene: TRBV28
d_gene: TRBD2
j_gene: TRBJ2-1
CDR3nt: TGTGCCAGCCTCTCTCTAGCGGTGAATGAGCAGTTCTTC
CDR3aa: CASLSLAVNEQFF

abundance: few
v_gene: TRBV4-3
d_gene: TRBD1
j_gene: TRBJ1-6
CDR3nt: TGCGCCAGCAGCCCTACTGGACAGGGGCGTTCACCCCTCCACTTT
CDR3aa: CASSPTGQGRSPLHF

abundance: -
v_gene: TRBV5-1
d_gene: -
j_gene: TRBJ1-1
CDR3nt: TGCGCCAGCCAGCCCCCAGGGAACACTGAAGCTTTCTTT
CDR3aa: CASQPPGNTEAFF

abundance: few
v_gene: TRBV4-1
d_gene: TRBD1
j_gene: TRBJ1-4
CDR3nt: TGCGCCAGCAGCCGGACAGGGACCTCTAATGAAAAACTGTTTTTT
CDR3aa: CASSRTGTSNEKLFF

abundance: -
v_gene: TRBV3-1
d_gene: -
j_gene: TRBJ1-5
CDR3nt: TGTGCCAGCAGCCAAGATAAAGGGGAGCAGCCCCAGCATTTT
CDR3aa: CASSQDKGEQPQHF

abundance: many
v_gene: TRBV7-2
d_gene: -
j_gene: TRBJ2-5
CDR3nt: TGTGCCAGCAGCTTAGGTGACCATCAAGAGACCCAGTACTTC
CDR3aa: CASSLGDHQETQYF

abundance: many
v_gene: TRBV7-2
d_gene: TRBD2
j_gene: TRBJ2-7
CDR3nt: TGTGCCAGCAGCTTAGGGGCGTCTATGGGACTAGGGGCCTACGAGCAGTACTTC
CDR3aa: CASSLGASMGLGAYEQYF

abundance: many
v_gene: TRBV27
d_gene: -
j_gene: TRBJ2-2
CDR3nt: TGTGCCAGCAGTTTACGGACCGGGGAGCTGTTTTTT
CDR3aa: CASSLRTGELFF

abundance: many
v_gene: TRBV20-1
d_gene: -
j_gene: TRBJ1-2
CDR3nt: TGCAGTGCGGCTCCCGGGGACGAGAGAGGCTACACCTTC
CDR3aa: CSAAPGDERGYTF